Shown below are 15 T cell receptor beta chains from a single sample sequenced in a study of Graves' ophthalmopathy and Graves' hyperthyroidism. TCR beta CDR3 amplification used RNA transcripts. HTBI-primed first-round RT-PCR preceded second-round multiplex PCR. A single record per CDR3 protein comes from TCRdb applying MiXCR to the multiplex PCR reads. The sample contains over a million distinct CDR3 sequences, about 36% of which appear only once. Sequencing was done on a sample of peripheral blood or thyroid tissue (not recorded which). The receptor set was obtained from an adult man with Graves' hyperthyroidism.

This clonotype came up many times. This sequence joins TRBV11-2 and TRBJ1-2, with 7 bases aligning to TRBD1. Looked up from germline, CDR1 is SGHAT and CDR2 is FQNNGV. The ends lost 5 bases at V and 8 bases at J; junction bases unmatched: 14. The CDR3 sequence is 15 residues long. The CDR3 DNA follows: TGTGCCAGCAGCCAACCGTCCGACAGGGAGCAGGGCTACACCTTC. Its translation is CASSQPSDREQGYTF.

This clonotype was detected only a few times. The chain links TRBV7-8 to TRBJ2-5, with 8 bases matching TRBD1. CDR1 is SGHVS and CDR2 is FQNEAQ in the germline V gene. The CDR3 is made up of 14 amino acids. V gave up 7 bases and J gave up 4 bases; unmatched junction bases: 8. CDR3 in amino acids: CASTQGTGGETQYF. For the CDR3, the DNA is TGTGCCAGCACCCAAGGAACAGGGGGAGAGACCCAGTACTTC.

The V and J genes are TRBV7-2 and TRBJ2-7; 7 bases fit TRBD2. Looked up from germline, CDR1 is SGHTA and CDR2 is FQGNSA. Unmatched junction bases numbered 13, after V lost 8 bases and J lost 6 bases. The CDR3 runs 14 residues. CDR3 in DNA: TGTGCCAGCGGCCCGTCGGGGGGAGGCTTCGAGCAGTACTTC. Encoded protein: CASGPSGGGFEQYF.

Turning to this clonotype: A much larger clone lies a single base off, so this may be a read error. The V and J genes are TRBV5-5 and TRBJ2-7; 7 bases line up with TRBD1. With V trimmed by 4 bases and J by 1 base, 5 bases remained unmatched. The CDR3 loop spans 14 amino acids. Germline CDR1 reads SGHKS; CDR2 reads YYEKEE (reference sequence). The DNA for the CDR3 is TGTGCCAGCAGCACCGGACAGGAATCCTACGAGCAGTACTTC. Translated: CASSTGQESYEQYF.

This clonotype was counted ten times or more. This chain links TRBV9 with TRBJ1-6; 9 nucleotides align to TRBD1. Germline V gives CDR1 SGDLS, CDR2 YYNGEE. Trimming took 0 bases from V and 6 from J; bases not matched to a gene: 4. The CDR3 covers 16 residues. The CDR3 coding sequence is TGTGCCAGCAGCGTAGCCCCGACAGGGGGTAATTCACCCCTCCACTTT. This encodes CASSVAPTGGNSPLHF. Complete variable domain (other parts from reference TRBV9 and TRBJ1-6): DSGVTQTPKHLITATGQRVTLRCSPRSGDLSVYWYQQSLDQGLQFLIQYYNGEERAKGNILERFSAQQFPDLHSELNLSSLELGDSALYFCASSVAPTGGNSPLHFGNGTRLTVT.

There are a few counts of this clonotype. The CDR3 DNA follows: TGTGCCACCAGCTCAGGGGGCTCCTGGCCCCAGCATTTT. Translation: CATSSGGSWPQHF. The rearrangement links TRBV15 to TRBJ1-5, with 8 bases lining up with TRBD1. This CDR3 has 13 residues. Germline lookup yields CDR1 LNHNV and CDR2 YYDKDF (reference sequence). V lost 5 bases and J lost 9; bases outside the gene matches: 6.

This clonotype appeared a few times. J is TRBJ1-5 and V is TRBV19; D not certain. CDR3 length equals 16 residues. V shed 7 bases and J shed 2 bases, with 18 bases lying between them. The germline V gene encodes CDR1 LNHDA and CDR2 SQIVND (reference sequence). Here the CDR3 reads CASKRNTLRGNQPQHF. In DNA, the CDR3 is TGTGCCAGTAAGCGGAACACTCTAAGGGGCAATCAGCCCCAGCATTTT.

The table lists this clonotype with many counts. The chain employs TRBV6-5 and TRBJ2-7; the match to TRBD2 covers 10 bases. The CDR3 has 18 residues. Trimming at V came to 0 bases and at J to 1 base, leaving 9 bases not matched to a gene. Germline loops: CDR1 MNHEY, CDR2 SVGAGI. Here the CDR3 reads CASSYSPSGSIGSYEQYF. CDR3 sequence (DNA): TGTGCCAGCAGTTACTCGCCTAGCGGGAGTATTGGGTCCTACGAGCAGTACTTC.

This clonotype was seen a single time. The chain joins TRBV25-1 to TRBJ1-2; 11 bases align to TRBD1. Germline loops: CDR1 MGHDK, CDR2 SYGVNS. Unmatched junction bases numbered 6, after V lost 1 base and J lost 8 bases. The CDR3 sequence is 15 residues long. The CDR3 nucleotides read TGTGCCAGCAGTGAATCCGGACAGGGGGCAGGAGGCTACACCTTC. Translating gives CASSESGQGAGGYTF.

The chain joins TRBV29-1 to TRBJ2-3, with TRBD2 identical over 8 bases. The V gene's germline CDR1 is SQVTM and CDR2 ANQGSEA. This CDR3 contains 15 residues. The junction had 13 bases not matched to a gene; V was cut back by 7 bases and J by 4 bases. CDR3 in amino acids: CSAEGSGIGADTQYF. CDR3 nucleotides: TGCAGCGCTGAGGGTAGCGGGATAGGCGCAGATACGCAGTATTTT.

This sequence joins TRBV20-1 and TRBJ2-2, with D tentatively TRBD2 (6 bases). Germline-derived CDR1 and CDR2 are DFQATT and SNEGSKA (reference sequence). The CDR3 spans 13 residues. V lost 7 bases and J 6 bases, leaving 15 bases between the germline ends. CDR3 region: CSVRGTSAGELFF. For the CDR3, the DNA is TGCAGTGTCAGAGGGACTTCGGCCGGGGAGCTGTTTTTT.

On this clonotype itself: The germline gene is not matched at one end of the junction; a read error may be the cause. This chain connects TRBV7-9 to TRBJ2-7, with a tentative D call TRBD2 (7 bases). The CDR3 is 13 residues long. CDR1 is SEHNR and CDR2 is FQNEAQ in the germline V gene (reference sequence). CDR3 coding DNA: TGTGCCAACAGCTTAGGGGGGGGGTACGAGCAGTACTTC. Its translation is CANSLGGGYEQYF. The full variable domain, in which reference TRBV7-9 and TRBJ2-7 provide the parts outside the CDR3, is DTGVSQNPRHKITKRGQNVTFRCDPISEHNRLYWYRQTLGQGPEFLTYFQNEAQLEKSRLLSDRFSAERPKGSFSTLEIQRTEQGDSAMYLCANSLGGGYEQYFGPGTRLTVT.

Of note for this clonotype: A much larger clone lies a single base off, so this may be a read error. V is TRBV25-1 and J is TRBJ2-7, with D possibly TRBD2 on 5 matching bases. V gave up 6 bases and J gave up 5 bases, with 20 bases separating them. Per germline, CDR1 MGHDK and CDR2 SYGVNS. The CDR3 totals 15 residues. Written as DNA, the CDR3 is TGTGCCAGCAGCCAAGCGGTACCCATTTTCCACGAGCAGTACTTC. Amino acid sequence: CASSQAVPIFHEQYF.

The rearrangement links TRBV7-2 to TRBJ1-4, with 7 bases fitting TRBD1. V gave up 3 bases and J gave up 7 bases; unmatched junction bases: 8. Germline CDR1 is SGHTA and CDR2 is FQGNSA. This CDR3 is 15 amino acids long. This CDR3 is CASSFLTGWAEKLFF. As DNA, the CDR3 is TGTGCCAGCAGCTTTCTGACAGGGTGGGCTGAAAAACTGTTTTTT.

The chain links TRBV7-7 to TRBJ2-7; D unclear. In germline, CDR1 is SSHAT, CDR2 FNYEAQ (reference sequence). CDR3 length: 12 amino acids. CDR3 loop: CAWATSSYEQYF. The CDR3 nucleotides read TGTGCTTGGGCAACCAGCTCCTACGAGCAGTACTTC.